The clone carrying this T cell receptor (beta chain) was counted between two and nine times. Its antigen is unidentified. The germline V gene has CDR1 ENHRY and CDR2 SYGVKD. After removal of 8 bases from V and 8 bases from J, the junction contained 13 bases not matched to a gene. The CDR3 spans 15 residues. The sample originates from a study of cytomegalovirus exposure and HLA in healthy donors. Turning to the study itself: Previous work identified 117 million unique TCR beta sequences from about 200 million T cells.

Study-level results: Researchers reported in a later analysis that a missense DCLRE1C variant was tied to TCR beta V- and J-gene trimming. Presence/absence comparisons presumed near-even sequencing depth among donors. HLA allele associations emerged for about 16,000 TCR beta sequences in a later analysis, at 0.05 false discovery rate.

Primers included in the PCR were 60 Vbeta and 13 Jbeta primers. Clones were sequenced by immunoSEQ multiplex PCR, and TCRdb holds only the in-frame ones, with some missing. The sample lists about 120,000 clones; 82% were seen once. This clonotype was obtained from a man younger than 45 in good health and CMV-seropositive. Sequenced sample: PBMCs. The chain couples TRBV10-3 to TRBJ2-3; 10 bases agree with TRBD2. The CDR3 protein is CAIAALLAGFGTQYF. The CDR3 region has the DNA TGTGCCATCGCGGCATTACTAGCGGGGTTTGGTACGCAGTATTTT.